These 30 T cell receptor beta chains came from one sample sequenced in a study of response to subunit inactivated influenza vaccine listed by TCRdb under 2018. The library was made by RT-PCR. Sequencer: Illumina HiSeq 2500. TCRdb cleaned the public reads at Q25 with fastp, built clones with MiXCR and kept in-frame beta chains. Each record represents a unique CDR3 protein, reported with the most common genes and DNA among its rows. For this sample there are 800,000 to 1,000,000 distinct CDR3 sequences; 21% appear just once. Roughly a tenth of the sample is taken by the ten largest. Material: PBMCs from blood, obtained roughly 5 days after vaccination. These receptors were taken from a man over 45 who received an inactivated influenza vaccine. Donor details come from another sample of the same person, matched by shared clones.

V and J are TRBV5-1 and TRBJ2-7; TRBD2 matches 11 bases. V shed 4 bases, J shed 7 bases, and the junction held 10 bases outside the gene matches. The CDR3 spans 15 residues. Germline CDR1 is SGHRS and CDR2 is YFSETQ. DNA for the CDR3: TGCGCCAGCAGCACAGCCGGGACTAGCGGTTTTGAGCAGTACTTC. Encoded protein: CASSTAGTSGFEQYF.

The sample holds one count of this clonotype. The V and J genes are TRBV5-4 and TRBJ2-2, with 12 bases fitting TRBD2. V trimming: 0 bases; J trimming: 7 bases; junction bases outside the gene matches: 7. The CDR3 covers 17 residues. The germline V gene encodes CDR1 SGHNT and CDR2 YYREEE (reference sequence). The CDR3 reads CASSLATSGRMIGELFF. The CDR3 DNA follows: TGTGCCAGCAGCTTGGCCACTAGCGGGAGGATGATCGGGGAGCTGTTTTTT.

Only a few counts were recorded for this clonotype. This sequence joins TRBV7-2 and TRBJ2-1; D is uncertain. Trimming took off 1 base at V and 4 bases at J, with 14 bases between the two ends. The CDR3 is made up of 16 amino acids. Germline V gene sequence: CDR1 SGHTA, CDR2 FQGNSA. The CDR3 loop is CASSLVGGLPYNEQFF. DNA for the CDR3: TGTGCCAGCAGCTTAGTGGGCGGCTTACCTTACAATGAGCAGTTCTTC.

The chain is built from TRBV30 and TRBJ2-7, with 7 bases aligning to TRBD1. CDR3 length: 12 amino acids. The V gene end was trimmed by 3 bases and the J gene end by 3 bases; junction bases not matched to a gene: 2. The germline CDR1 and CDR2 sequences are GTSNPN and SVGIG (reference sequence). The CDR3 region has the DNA TGTGCCTGGAGGGCAGGGGGCTACGAGCAGTACTTC. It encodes CAWRAGGYEQYF.

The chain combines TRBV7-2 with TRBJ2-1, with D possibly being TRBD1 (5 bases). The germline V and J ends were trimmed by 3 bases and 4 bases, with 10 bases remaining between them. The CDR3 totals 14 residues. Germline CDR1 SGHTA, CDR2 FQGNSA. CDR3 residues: CASSFPTVYNEQFF. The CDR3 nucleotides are TGTGCCAGCAGCTTTCCGACAGTATACAATGAGCAGTTCTTC.

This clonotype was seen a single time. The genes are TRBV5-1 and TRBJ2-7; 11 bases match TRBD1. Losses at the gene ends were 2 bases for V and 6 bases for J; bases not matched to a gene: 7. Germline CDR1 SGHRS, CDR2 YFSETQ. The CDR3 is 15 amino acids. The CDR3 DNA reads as TGCGCCAGCAGCTTCGACGGGACAGGGGGTTTCGAGCAGTACTTC. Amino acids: CASSFDGTGGFEQYF.

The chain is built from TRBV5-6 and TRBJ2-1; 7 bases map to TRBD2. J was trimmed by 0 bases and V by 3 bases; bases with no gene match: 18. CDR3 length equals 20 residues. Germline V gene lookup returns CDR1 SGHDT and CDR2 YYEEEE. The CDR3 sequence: CASSYAPGGGEWSSYNEQFF. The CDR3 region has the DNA TGTGCCAGCAGCTACGCCCCGGGGGGAGGGGAGTGGAGCTCCTACAATGAGCAGTTCTTC.

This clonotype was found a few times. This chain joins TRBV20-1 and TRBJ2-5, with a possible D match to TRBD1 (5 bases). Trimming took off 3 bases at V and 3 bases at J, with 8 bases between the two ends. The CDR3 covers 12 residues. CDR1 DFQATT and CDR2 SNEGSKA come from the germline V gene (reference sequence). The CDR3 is CSASPGKETQYF. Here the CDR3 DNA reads TGCAGTGCTAGCCCAGGGAAAGAGACCCAGTACTTC.

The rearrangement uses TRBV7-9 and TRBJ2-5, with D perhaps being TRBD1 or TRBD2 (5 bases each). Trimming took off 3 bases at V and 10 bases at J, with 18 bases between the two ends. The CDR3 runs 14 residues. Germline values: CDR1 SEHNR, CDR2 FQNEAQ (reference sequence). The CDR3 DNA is TGTGCCAGCAGCTTCCGGGACGCCCGGTTTGGCCAGTACTTC. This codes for CASSFRDARFGQYF.

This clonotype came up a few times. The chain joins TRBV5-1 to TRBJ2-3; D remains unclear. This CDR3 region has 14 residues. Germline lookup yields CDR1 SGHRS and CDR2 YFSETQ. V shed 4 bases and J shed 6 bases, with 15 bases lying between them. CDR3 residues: CASSITRSPDTQYF. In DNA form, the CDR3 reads TGCGCCAGCAGCATAACAAGGAGCCCCGATACGCAGTATTTT.

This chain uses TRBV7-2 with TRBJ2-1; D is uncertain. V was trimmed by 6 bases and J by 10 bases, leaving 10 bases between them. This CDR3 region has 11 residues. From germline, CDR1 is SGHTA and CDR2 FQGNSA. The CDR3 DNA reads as TGTGCCAGCAGGGTTGCTACAGAGCAGTTCTTC. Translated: CASRVATEQFF.

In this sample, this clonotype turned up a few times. The CDR3 DNA is TGTGCCAGCAGTTCCGACAGGGGGCCCTCCACTAGCTCCTACGAGCAGTACTTC. Its translation is CASSSDRGPSTSSYEQYF. The rearrangement uses TRBV27 and TRBJ2-7; TRBD1 matches at 10 bases. CDR1 MNHEY and CDR2 SMNVEV come from the germline V gene (reference sequence). This CDR3 spans 18 amino acids. V shed 4 bases and J 0 bases; nucleotides not matched to a gene: 12.

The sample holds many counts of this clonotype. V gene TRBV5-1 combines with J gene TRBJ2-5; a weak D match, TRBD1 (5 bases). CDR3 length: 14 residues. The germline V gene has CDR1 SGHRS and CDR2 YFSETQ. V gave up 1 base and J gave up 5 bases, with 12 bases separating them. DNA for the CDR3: TGCGCCAGCAGCTTGCCAGGGTCAGAGGAGACCCAGTACTTC. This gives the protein CASSLPGSEETQYF.

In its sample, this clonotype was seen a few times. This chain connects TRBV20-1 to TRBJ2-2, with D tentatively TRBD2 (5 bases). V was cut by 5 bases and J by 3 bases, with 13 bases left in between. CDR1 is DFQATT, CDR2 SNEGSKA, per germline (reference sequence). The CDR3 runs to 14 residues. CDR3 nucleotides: TGCAGTGCTTTTCCTAGCACCCACACCGGGGAGCTGTTTTTT. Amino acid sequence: CSAFPSTHTGELFF.

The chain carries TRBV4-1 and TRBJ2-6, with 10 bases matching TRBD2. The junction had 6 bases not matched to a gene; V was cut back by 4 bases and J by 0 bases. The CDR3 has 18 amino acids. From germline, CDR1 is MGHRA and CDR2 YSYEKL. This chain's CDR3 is CASSLGLASTSGANVLTF. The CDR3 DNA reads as TGCGCCAGCAGCCTGGGACTAGCGAGTACCTCTGGGGCCAACGTCCTGACTTTC.

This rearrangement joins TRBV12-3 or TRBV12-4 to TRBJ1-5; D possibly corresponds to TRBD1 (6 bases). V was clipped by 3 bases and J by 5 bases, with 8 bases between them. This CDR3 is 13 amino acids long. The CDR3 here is CASSLPGDQPQHF. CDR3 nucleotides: TGTGCCAGCAGTTTGCCAGGGGATCAGCCCCAGCATTTT.

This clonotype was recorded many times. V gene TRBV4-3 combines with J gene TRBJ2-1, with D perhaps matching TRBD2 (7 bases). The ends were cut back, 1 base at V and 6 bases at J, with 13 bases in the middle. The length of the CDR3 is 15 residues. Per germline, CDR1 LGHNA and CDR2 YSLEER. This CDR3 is CASSQVGGAFNEQFF. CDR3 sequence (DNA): TGCGCCAGCAGCCAAGTAGGGGGGGCGTTCAATGAGCAGTTCTTC.

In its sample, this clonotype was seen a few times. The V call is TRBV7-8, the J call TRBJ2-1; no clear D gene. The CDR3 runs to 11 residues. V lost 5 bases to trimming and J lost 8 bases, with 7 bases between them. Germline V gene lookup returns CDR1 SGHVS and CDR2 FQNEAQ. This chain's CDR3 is CASSPRYEQFF. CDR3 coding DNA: TGTGCCAGCAGCCCCCGTTATGAGCAGTTCTTC.

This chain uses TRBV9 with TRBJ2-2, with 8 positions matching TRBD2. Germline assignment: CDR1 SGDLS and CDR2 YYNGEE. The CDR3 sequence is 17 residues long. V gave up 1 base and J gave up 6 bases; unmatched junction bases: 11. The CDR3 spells CASSVKKTSGYAGELFF. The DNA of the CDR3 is TGTGCCAGCAGCGTAAAAAAAACTAGCGGTTATGCCGGGGAGCTGTTTTTT.

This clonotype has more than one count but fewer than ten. The CDR3 bases are TGTGCCAGTAGTATACTAGGGACGAACACTGAAGCTTTCTTT. It codes for CASSILGTNTEAFF. V gene TRBV19 combines with J gene TRBJ1-1; the D gene is possibly TRBD1 (5 bases). This CDR3 spans 14 amino acids. Germline V gives CDR1 LNHDA, CDR2 SQIVND (reference sequence). Trimming removed 2 bases from V and 1 base from J, with 8 bases in between.

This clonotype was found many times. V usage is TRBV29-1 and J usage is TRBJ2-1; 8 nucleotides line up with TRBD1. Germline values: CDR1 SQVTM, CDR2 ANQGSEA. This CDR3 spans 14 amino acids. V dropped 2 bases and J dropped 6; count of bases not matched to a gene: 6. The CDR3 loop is CSVELGQGPNEQFF. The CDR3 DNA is TGCAGCGTTGAATTAGGACAGGGACCCAATGAGCAGTTCTTC.

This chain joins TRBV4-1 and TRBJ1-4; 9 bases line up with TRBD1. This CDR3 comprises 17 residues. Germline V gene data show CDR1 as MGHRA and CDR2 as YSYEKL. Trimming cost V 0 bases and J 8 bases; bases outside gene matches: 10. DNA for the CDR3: TGCGCCAGCAGCCAAGAGGAAGGGACAGGGAGAAAGGAAAAACTGTTTTTT. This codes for CASSQEEGTGRKEKLFF.

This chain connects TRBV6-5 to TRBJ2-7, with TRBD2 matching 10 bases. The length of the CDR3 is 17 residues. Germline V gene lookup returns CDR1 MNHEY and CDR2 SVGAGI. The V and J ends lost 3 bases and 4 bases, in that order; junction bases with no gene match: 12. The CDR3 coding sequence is TGTGCCAGCAGTTATGGTCTAGCGGGAGTGCCCGGGTACGAGCAGTACTTC. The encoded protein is CASSYGLAGVPGYEQYF.

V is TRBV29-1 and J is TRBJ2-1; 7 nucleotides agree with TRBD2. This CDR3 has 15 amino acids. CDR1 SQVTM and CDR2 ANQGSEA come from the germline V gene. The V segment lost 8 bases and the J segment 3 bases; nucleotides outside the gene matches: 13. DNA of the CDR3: TGCAGCACATTCCCGGGCGGGAGTTACTACAATGAGCAGTTCTTC. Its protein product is CSTFPGGSYYNEQFF.

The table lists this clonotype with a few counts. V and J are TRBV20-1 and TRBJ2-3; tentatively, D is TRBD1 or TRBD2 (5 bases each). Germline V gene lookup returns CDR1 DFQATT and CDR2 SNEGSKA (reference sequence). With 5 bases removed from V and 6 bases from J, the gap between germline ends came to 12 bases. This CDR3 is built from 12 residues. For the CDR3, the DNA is TGCAGTGCTTCGAGGGGCCCGGATACGCAGTATTTT. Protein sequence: CSASRGPDTQYF.

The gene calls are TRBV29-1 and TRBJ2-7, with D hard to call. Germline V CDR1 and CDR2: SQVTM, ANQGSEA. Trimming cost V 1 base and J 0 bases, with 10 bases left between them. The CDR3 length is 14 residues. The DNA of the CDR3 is TGCAGCGTTGAAGGTGGGCCTGACTCCTACGAGCAGTACTTC. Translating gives CSVEGGPDSYEQYF.

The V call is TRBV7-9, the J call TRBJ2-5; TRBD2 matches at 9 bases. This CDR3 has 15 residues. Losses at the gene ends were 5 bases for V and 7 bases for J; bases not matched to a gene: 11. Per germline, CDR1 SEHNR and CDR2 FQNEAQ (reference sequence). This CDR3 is CASSGDSGRSGTQYF. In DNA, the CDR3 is TGTGCCAGCAGCGGAGATAGCGGGAGATCGGGGACCCAGTACTTC.

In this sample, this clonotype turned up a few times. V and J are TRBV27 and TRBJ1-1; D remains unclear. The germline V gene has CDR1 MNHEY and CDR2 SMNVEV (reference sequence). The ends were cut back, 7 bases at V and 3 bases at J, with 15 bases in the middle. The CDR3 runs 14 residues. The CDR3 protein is CASKLWNRDTEAFF. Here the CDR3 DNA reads TGTGCCAGCAAGTTATGGAATCGGGACACTGAAGCTTTCTTT.

CDR3 residues: CASSPWGGRTGELFF. CDR3 coding DNA: TGTGCCAGCAGCCCATGGGGGGGGCGGACCGGGGAGCTGTTTTTT. V usage is TRBV9 and J usage is TRBJ2-2; D perhaps matches TRBD2 (7 bases). Germline values: CDR1 SGDLS, CDR2 YYNGEE. This CDR3 comprises 15 residues. V was pared by 4 bases and J by 5 bases, with 15 bases between. Full variable domain (missing parts from reference TRBV9 and TRBJ2-2): DSGVTQTPKHLITATGQRVTLRCSPRSGDLSVYWYQQSLDQGLQFLIQYYNGEERAKGNILERFSAQQFPDLHSELNLSSLELGDSALYFCASSPWGGRTGELFFGEGSRLTVL.

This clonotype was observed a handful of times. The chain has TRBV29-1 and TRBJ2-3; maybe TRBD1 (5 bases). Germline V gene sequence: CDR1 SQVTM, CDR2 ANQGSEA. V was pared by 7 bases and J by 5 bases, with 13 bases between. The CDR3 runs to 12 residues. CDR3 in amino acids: CSAQGAGDTQYF. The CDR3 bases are TGCAGCGCTCAAGGGGCCGGAGATACGCAGTATTTT.